These 3 T cell receptor beta chains were all obtained from the same sample, sequenced in a study of beta chain features in type 1 diabetes. As every portion of the isolated RNA was reverse transcribed, the sequencing read expressed TCRB transcripts. Sequenced by immunoSEQ multiplex PCR; TCRdb stores in-frame clones only, minus some. The table includes 900,000 or so clones, roughly 15% detected once. What was sequenced was naive CD4+ T cells from blood. The receptors derive from a woman between 18 and 30 years old in good health.

The chain has TRBV19 and TRBJ2-1; TRBD1 matches at 8 bases. This CDR3 contains 14 residues. Losses at the gene ends were 2 bases for V and 5 bases for J; bases not matched to a gene: 2. The germline CDR1 and CDR2 sequences are LNHDA and SQIVND (reference sequence). The CDR3 sequence: CASSIQGAHNEQFF. The CDR3 DNA reads as TGTGCCAGTAGTATACAGGGGGCTCACAATGAGCAGTTCTTC. Using reference TRBV19 and TRBJ2-1 for the parts outside the CDR3, the full variable domain is DGGITQSPKYLFRKEGQNVTLSCEQNLNHDAMYWYRQDPGQGLRLIYYSQIVNDFQKGDIAEGYSVSREKKESFPLTVTSAQKNPTAFYLCASSIQGAHNEQFFGPGTRLTVL.

The chain is built from TRBV18 and TRBJ1-3; D is unresolved. V lost 1 base, J lost 2 bases, and 6 bases lay in between. In germline, CDR1 is KGHSH, CDR2 LQKENI. The CDR3 has 14 amino acids. This CDR3 is CASSPQETGNTIYF. The CDR3 DNA reads TGTGCCAGCTCACCACAAGAGACTGGAAACACCATATATTTT. Together with reference TRBV18 and TRBJ1-3, the CDR3 gives the full variable domain: NAGVMQNPRHLVRRRGQEARLRCSPMKGHSHVYWYRQLPEEGLKFMVYLQKENIIDESGMPKERFSAEFPKEGPSILRIQQVVRGDSAAYFCASSPQETGNTIYFGEGSWLTVV.

J is TRBJ1-1 and V is TRBV19; D gene uncertain. This CDR3 has 14 residues. Per germline, CDR1 LNHDA and CDR2 SQIVND (reference sequence). V lost 3 bases and J lost 9, with 17 bases in between. CDR3 DNA sequence: TGTGCCAGTAGTATCGACGTTGAGGAAGGACAAGCTTTCTTT. It translates to CASSIDVEEGQAFF.